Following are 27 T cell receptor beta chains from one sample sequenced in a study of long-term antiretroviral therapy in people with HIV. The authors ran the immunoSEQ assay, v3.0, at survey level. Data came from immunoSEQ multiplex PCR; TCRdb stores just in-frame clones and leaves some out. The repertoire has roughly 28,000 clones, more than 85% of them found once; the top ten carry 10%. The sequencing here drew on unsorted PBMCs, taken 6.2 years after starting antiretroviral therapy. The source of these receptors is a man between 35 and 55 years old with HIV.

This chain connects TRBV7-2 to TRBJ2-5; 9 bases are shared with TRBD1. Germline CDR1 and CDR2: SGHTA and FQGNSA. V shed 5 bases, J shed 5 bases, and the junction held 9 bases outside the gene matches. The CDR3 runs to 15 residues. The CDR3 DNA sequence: TGTGCCAGCAGCACCGGAATGACAGGGGGGGAGACCCAGTACTTC. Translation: CASSTGMTGGETQYF.

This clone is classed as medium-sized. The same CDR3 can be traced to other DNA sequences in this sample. The CDR3 spells CASGLGSYEQYF. CDR3 sequence (DNA): TGTGCTAGTGGTTTGGGGTCCTACGAGCAGTACTTC. The rearrangement links TRBV12-5 to TRBJ2-7; D is unclear. Germline CDR1 reads LGHNT; CDR2 reads FRNRAP. This CDR3 has 12 residues. V was clipped by 1 base and J by 1 base, with 2 bases between them.

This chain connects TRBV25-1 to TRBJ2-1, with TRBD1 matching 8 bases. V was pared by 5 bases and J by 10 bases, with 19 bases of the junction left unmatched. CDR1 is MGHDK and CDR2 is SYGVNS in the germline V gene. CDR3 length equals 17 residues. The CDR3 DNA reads TGTGCCAGCAGTTTATACCTGACAGGGGCCCGGAAAAAAGAGCAGTTCTTC. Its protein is CASSLYLTGARKKEQFF.

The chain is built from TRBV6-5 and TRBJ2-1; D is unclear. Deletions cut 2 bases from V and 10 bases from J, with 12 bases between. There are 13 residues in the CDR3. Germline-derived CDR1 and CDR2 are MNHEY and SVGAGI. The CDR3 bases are TGTGCCAGCAGTTACCGTGCTAAATCGGAGCAGTTCTTC. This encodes CASSYRAKSEQFF.

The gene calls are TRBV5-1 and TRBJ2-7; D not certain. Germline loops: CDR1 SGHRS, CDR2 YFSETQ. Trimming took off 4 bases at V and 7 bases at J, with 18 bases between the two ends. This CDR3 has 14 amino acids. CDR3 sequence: CASSASTAVEEQYF. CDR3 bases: TGCGCCAGCAGCGCTTCGACGGCCGTTGAAGAGCAGTACTTC.

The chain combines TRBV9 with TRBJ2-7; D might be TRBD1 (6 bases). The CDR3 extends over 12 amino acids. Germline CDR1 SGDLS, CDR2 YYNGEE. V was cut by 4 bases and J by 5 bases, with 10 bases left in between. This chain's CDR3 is CASSITGNEQYF. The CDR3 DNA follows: TGTGCCAGCAGCATCACAGGGAACGAGCAGTACTTC.

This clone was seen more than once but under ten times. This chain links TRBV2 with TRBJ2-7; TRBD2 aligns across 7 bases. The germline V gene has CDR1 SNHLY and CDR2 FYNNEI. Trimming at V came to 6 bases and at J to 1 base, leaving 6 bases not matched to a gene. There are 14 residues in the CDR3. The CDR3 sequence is CASRAGEGSYEQYF. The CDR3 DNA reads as TGTGCCAGCAGGGCCGGGGAGGGTTCCTACGAGCAGTACTTC.

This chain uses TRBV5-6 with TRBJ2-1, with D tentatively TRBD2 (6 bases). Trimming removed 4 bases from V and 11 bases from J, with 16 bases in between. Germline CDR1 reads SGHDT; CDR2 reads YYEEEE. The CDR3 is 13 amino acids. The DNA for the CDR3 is TGTGCCAGCAGCACGGGACTCCCCACGAAGCAGTTCTTC. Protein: CASSTGLPTKQFF.

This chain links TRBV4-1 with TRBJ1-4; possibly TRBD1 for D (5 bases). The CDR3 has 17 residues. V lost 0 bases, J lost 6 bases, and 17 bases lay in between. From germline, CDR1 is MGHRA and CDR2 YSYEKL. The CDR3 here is CASSQEKGPGTDEKLFF. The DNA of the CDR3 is TGCGCCAGCAGCCAAGAAAAAGGGCCCGGGACGGATGAAAAACTGTTTTTT.

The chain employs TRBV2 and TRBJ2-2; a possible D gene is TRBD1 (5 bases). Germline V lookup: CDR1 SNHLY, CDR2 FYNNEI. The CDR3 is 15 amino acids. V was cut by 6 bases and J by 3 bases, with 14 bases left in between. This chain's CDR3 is CASRPRGIDTGELFF. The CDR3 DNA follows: TGTGCCAGCAGGCCTAGGGGAATAGACACCGGGGAGCTGTTTTTT.

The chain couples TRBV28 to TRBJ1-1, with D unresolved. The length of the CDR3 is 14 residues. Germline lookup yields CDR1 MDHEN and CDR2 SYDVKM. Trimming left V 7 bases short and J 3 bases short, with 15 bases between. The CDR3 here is CASTLSGIYTEAFF. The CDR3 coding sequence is TGTGCCAGCACTCTCTCGGGTATCTACACTGAAGCTTTCTTT.

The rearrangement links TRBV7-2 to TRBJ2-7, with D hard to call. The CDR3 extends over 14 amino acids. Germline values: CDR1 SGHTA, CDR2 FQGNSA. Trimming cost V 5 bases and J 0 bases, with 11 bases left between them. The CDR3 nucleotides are TGTGCCAGCAGCCACGGATCGGGCTCCTACGAGCAGTACTTC. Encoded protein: CASSHGSGSYEQYF.

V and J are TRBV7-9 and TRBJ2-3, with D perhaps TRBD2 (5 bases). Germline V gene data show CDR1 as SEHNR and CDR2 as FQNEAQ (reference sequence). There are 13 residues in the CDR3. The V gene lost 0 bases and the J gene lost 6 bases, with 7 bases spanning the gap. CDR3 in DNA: TGTGCCAGCAGCTTAGCTCCGGGGGATACGCAGTATTTT. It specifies CASSLAPGDTQYF.

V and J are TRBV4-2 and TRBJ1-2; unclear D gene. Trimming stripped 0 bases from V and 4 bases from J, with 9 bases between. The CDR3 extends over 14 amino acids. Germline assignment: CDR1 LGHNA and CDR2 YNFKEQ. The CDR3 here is CASSQDLGVYGYTF. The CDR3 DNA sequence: TGTGCCAGCAGCCAAGATCTCGGAGTCTATGGCTACACCTTC.

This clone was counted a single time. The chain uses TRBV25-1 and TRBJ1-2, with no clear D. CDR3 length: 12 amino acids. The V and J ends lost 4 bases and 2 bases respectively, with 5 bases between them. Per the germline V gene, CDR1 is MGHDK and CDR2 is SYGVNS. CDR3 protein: CASSVVNYGYTF. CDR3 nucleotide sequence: TGTGCCAGCAGTGTAGTAAACTATGGCTACACCTTC.

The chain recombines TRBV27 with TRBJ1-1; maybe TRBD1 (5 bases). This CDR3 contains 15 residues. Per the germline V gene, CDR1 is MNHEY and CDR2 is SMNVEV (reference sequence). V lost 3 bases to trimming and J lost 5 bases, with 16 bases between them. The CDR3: CASSFPPGSITEAFF. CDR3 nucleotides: TGTGCCAGCAGTTTCCCCCCAGGGTCGATTACTGAAGCTTTCTTT.

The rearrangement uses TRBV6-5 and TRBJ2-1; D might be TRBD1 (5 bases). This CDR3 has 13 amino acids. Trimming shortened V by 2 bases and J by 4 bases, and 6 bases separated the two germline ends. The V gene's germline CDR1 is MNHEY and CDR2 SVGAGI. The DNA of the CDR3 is TGTGCCAGCAGTTACGACAGATACAATGAGCAGTTCTTC. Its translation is CASSYDRYNEQFF.

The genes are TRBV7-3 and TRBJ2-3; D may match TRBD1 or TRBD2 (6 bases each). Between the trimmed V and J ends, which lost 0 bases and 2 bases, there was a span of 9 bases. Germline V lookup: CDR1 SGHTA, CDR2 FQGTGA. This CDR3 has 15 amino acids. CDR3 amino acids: CASSLTRGLTDTQYF. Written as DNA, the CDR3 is TGTGCCAGCAGCTTAACACGGGGGCTCACAGATACGCAGTATTTT. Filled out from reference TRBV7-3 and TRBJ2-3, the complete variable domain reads GAGVSQTPSNKVTEKGKYVELRCDPISGHTALYWYRQSLGQGPEFLIYFQGTGAADDSGLPNDRFFAVRPEGSVSTLKIQRTERGDSAVYLCASSLTRGLTDTQYFGPGTRLTVL.

Written as DNA, the CDR3 is TGTGCCAGCAGCCGGGACTCCCACTACGAGCAGTACTTC. Translation gives CASSRDSHYEQYF. The chain combines TRBV5-4 with TRBJ2-7; a possible D gene is TRBD2 (6 bases). V was shortened by 4 bases and J by 3 bases, with 11 bases between the two germline ends. The CDR3 sequence is 13 residues long. CDR1 and CDR2 (germline): SGHNT, YYREEE (reference sequence).

CDR3 in DNA: TGTGCCAGCAGCTTCCCCCTGACTAGCGGGAGTGGGCAAGAGACCCAGTACTTC. Its protein product is CASSFPLTSGSGQETQYF. The chain recombines TRBV7-3 with TRBJ2-5, with 12 bases fitting TRBD2. The CDR3 length is 18 residues. The V gene end was trimmed by 3 bases and the J gene end by 2 bases; junction bases not matched to a gene: 10. Germline loops: CDR1 SGHTA, CDR2 FQGTGA.

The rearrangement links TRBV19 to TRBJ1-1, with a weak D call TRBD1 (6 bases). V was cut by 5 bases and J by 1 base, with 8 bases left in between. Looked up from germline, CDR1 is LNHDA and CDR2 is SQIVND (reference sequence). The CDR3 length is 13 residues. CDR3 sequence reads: CASSPGQNTEAFF. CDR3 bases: TGTGCCAGTAGTCCGGGACAGAACACTGAAGCTTTCTTT.

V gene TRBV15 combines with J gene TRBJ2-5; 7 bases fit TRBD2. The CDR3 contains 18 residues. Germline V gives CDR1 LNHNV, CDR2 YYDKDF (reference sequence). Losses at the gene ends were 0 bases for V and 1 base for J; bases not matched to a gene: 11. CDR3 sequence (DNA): TGTGCCACCAGCAGAGATCAATGGAGGCTAGCGGTCCAAGAGACCCAGTACTTC. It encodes CATSRDQWRLAVQETQYF.

The CDR3 spells CASSKTRDTEAFF. The CDR3 DNA reads as TGTGCCAGCAGCAAAACCCGGGACACTGAAGCTTTCTTT. V is TRBV5-6 and J is TRBJ1-1; no definite D call. This CDR3 is built from 13 residues. Germline V lookup: CDR1 SGHDT, CDR2 YYEEEE. The V end lost 4 bases, the J end lost 3 bases, and 10 bases lay between the germline ends.

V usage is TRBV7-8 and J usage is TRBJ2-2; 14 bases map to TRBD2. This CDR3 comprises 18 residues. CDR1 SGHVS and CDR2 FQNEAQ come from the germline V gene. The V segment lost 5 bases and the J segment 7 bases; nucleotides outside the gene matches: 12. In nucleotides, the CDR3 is TGTGCCAGCAGCCTCGGACTAGCGGGGGGCCGGGACTACGGGGAGCTGTTTTTT. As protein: CASSLGLAGGRDYGELFF.

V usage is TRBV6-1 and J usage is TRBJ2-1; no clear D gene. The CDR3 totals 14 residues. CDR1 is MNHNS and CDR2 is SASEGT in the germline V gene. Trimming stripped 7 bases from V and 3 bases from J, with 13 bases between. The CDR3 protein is CASNRAILYNEQFF. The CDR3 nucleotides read TGTGCCAGCAATCGGGCAATACTCTACAATGAGCAGTTCTTC.

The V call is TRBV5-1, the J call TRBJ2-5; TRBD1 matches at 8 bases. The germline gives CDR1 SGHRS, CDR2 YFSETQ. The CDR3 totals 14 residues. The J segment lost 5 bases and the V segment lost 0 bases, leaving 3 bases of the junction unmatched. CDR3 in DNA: TGCGCCAGCAGCTTGGAAACAGGGGGGGAGACCCAGTACTTC. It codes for CASSLETGGETQYF.

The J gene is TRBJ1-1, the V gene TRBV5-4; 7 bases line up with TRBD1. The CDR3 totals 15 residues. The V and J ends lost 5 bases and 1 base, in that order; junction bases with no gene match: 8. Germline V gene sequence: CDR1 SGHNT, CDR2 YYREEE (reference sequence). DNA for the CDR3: TGTGCCAGCAGACCCTGGACAGGAAAGAACACTGAAGCTTTCTTT. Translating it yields CASRPWTGKNTEAFF.